The 8 T cell receptor beta chains presented below share a single source sample, sequenced in a study of neurological immune-mediated disorders. TCRdb re-analysed the 5' RACE reads in MiXCR, keeping a single row per CDR3 protein. The sample has approximately 60,000 distinct CDR3 sequences; about 4% are singletons. Sequencing used PBMCs. The receptors come from a man aged 45-65 years with multiple sclerosis.

This clonotype was detected many times. This CDR3 is CASSSLSGGAGKTQYF. CDR3 nucleotides: TGTGCCAGCAGCTCTCTTAGCGGGGGCGCGGGGAAGACCCAGTACTTC. V gene TRBV7-2 combines with J gene TRBJ2-5; 9 bases align to TRBD2. Germline CDR1 and CDR2: SGHTA and FQGNSA. With V trimmed by 4 bases and J by 6 bases, 12 bases remained unmatched. There are 16 residues in the CDR3.

This clonotype was detected only a few times. The chain has TRBV4-1 and TRBJ1-1; TRBD1 is a possible D gene (5 bases). CDR3 length equals 16 residues. V lost 2 bases and J 0 bases, leaving 13 bases between the germline ends. In germline, CDR1 is MGHRA, CDR2 YSYEKL. DNA for the CDR3: TGCGCCAGCAGCCAAAGTCGGGGGGAGATGAACACTGAAGCTTTCTTT. As protein: CASSQSRGEMNTEAFF.

V is TRBV20-1 and J is TRBJ1-1; unclear D gene. The CDR3 covers 14 residues. V was cut by 0 bases and J by 2 bases, with 10 bases left in between. Germline CDR1 and CDR2: DFQATT and SNEGSKA (reference sequence). CDR3 in amino acids: CSARDRRINTEAFF. In DNA form, the CDR3 reads TGCAGTGCTAGAGACAGGAGGATAAACACTGAAGCTTTCTTT.

This clonotype was detected many times. V is TRBV4-1 and J is TRBJ2-7, with D tentatively TRBD1 (5 bases). The germline CDR1 and CDR2 sequences are MGHRA and YSYEKL. The CDR3 is 13 residues long. V was clipped by 3 bases and J by 6 bases, with 12 bases between them. CDR3 nucleotide sequence: TGCGCCAGCAGCCATACGGCAGGGATCGAGCAGTACTTC. Protein product: CASSHTAGIEQYF.

This clonotype was picked up many times. The J gene is TRBJ2-2, the V gene TRBV9; no firm D call. Germline loops: CDR1 SGDLS, CDR2 YYNGEE. This CDR3 is 14 amino acids long. The V and J ends lost 0 bases and 3 bases respectively, with 6 bases between them. The CDR3 spells CASSVEADTGELFF. The CDR3, as DNA: TGTGCCAGCAGCGTAGAGGCCGACACCGGGGAGCTGTTTTTT.

A note on this clonotype: This sequence may be a read error, since a much larger clone differs from it by one base. The chain couples TRBV3-1 to TRBJ2-7; a possible D gene is TRBD1 (6 bases). Per the germline V gene, CDR1 is LGHDT and CDR2 is YNNKEL (reference sequence). This CDR3 spans 13 amino acids. CDR3 residues: CACSHAQGHEQYF. CDR3 coding DNA: TGTGCCTGCAGCCATGCACAGGGCCACGAGCAGTACTTC.

This clonotype has ten or more counts. The genes are TRBV11-2 and TRBJ2-2; D uncertain. This CDR3 region has 12 residues. The ends were cut back, 4 bases at V and 0 bases at J, with 0 bases in the middle. CDR1 is SGHAT and CDR2 is FQNNGV in the germline V gene. CDR3 DNA: TGTGCCAGCAGCTCGAACACCGGGGAGCTGTTTTTT. Translating gives CASSSNTGELFF.

This clonotype was recorded many times. J is TRBJ1-1 and V is TRBV29-1; D is uncertain. V was pared by 4 bases and J by 3 bases, with 9 bases between. The germline V gene encodes CDR1 SQVTM and CDR2 ANQGSEA. This CDR3 is 12 amino acids long. Written as DNA, the CDR3 is TGCAGCGTTGTGCAGGTACACACTGAAGCTTTCTTT. It translates to CSVVQVHTEAFF. The full variable domain, completed using reference TRBV29-1 and TRBJ1-1, is SAVISQKPSRDICQRGTSLTIQCQVDSQVTMMFWYRQQPGQSLTLIATANQGSEATYESGFVIDKFPISRPNLTFSTLTVSNMSPEDSSIYLCSVVQVHTEAFFGQGTRLTVV.